A single sample gave rise to the 7 T cell receptor beta chains below, sequenced in a study of shared clonotypes between healthy human individuals. Naive CD8 cells comprised CD45RO-negative, CCR7-positively selected cells, excluding terminally differentiated effector memory CD45RA+ cells. The data were produced by immunoSEQ multiplex PCR, yet TCRdb's version contains in-frame clones alone and is incomplete. Here the sample spans roughly 650,000 clones, 96% being singletons. What was sequenced was naive CD8+ T cells sorted from blood. These receptors came from a woman aged 25 to 39 in good health.

This chain connects TRBV2 to TRBJ2-5, with 9 nucleotides matching TRBD2. The trim removed 2 bases at V and 1 base at J, leaving 8 bases unmatched. The CDR3 length is 17 residues. Per germline, CDR1 SNHLY and CDR2 FYNNEI. CDR3 in amino acids: CASSELPGLAVQETQYF. CDR3 coding DNA: TGTGCCAGCAGTGAACTCCCGGGACTAGCCGTCCAAGAGACCCAGTACTTC.

The chain joins TRBV27 to TRBJ1-1; possible D gene TRBD1, 5 bases. V lost 2 bases to trimming and J lost 0 bases, with 13 bases between them. The CDR3 length is 16 residues. The V gene's germline CDR1 is MNHEY and CDR2 SMNVEV (reference sequence). CDR3 amino acids: CASSLTLGHLNTEAFF. CDR3 in DNA: TGTGCCAGCAGTTTAACCCTCGGACATTTGAACACTGAAGCTTTCTTT.

J is TRBJ2-7 and V is TRBV28; 10 nucleotides agree with TRBD2. This CDR3 comprises 17 residues. The ends lost 4 bases at V and 0 bases at J; junction bases unmatched: 9. Germline values: CDR1 MDHEN, CDR2 SYDVKM. This CDR3 reads CASSYPSGSYSSYEQYF. DNA for the CDR3: TGTGCCAGCAGTTACCCTAGCGGGAGTTATAGCTCCTACGAGCAGTACTTC.

V gene TRBV28 combines with J gene TRBJ1-5; a possible D gene is TRBD1 (5 bases). CDR1 and CDR2 from the germline V gene are MDHEN and SYDVKM. This CDR3 spans 13 amino acids. The V gene lost 3 bases and the J gene lost 9 bases, with 12 bases spanning the gap. The CDR3: CASSLGGSGPQHF. DNA of the CDR3: TGTGCCAGCAGTTTGGGGGGATCGGGGCCCCAGCATTTT.

Of note for this clone: Other DNA variants within this sample encode the same CDR3. The J gene is TRBJ2-7, the V gene TRBV28, with D hard to call. Germline V lookup: CDR1 MDHEN, CDR2 SYDVKM. The CDR3 length is 13 residues. V gave up 2 bases and J gave up 2 bases, with 7 bases separating them. The CDR3 protein is CASSLSRAYEQYF. CDR3 DNA: TGTGCCAGCAGTTTAAGCAGAGCCTACGAGCAGTACTTC.

This chain uses TRBV28 with TRBJ2-7; D gene unclear. Germline V gene lookup returns CDR1 MDHEN and CDR2 SYDVKM. V lost 3 bases and J lost 0, with 9 bases in between. The CDR3 sequence is 14 residues long. CDR3 in DNA: TGTGCCAGCAGTTTCCCCCTAAGCTCCTACGAGCAGTACTTC. It specifies CASSFPLSSYEQYF.

This chain joins TRBV4-1 and TRBJ2-7, with D possibly TRBD2 on 6 matching bases. Trimming pared 4 bases from V and 2 bases from J, leaving 12 bases between. This CDR3 contains 14 residues. Germline V gene lookup returns CDR1 MGHRA and CDR2 YSYEKL. DNA for the CDR3: TGCGCCAGCAGCCCCAGCGGGCAGCCCTACGAGCAGTACTTC. Amino acid sequence: CASSPSGQPYEQYF.